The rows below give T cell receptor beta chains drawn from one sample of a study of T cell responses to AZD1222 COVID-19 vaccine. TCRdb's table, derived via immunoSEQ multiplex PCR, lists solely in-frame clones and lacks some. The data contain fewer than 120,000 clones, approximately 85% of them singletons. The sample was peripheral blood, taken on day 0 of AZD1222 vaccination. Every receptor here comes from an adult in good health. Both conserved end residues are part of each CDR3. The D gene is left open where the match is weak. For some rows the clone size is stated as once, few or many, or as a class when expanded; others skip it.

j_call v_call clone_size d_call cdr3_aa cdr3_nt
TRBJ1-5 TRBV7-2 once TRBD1 CASNLVGTDNQPQHF TGTGCCAGCAACCTTGTAGGGACAGACAATCAGCCCCAGCATTTT
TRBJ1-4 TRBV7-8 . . CASSLNVKEKLFF TGTGCCAGCAGCTTAAACGTTAAGGAAAAACTGTTTTTT
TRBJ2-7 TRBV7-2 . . CASSPSLSAYEQYF TGTGCCAGCAGCCCGAGTCTGTCCGCCTACGAGCAGTACTTC
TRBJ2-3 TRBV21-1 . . CASSIPLGQNTDTQYF TGTGCCAGCAGCATCCCTTTGGGACAGAACACAGATACGCAGTATTTT
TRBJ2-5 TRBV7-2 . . CASSRQGNIQETQYF TGTGCCAGCAGCCGCCAGGGGAACATCCAAGAGACCCAGTACTTC
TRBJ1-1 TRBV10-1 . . CASSEGGFNTEAFF TGCGCCAGCAGTGAGGGAGGATTCAACACTGAAGCTTTCTTT
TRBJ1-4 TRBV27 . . CASSLSIRKNEKLFF TGTGCCAGCAGTTTATCTATCCGGAAAAATGAAAAACTGTTTTTT
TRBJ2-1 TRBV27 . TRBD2 CASIPGTSGGIGEQFF TGTGCCAGCATCCCTGGGACTAGCGGGGGGATTGGTGAGCAGTTCTTC
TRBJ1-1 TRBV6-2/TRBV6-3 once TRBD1 CASSAGTGGTAFF TGTGCCAGCAGTGCCGGGACAGGGGGCACAGCTTTCTTT
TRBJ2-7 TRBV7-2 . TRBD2 CASSSPGGTSSYEQYF TGTGCCAGCAGCTCCCCTGGAGGGACTAGCTCCTACGAGCAGTACTTC
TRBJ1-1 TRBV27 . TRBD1 CASSRRDRVFSGGTEAFF TGTGCCAGCAGTAGACGGGACAGGGTTTTTTCCGGAGGCACTGAAGCTTTCTTT
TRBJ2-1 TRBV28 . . CASSLDRNPYNEQFF TGTGCCAGCAGTTTGGACAGAAATCCGTACAATGAGCAGTTCTTC
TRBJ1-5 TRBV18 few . CASSQGYSNQPQHF TGTGCCAGCTCGCAGGGGTATAGCAATCAGCCCCAGCATTTT
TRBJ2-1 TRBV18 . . CASSPRLDQHNEQFF TGTGCCAGCTCACCACGCCTAGACCAACACAATGAGCAGTTCTTC
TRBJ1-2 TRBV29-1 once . CSVERPPAGYTF TGCAGCGTTGAACGCCCCCCTGCTGGCTACACCTTC
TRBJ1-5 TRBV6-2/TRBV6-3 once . CASSDPPGGQPQHF TGTGCCAGCAGTGACCCCCCGGGGGGTCAGCCCCAGCATTTT
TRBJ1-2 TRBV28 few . CASSLLGGAGNYGYTF TGTGCCAGCAGTTTGTTGGGGGGCGCCGGTAACTATGGCTACACCTTC
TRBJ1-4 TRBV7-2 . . CASSYTGYGEKLFF TGTGCCAGCAGCTATACAGGGTACGGGGAAAAACTGTTTTTT
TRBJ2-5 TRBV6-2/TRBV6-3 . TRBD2 CASSSAGVGRGSETQYF TGTGCCAGCAGCAGTGCAGGCGTGGGGCGGGGGTCAGAGACCCAGTACTTC
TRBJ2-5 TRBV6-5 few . CASSWPRGTGQETQYF TGTGCCAGCAGTTGGCCTAGGGGGACGGGTCAAGAGACCCAGTACTTC
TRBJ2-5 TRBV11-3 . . CASSPSGSQETQYF TGTGCCAGCAGCCCTTCTGGAAGCCAAGAGACCCAGTACTTC
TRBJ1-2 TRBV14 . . CASSQLQGYGYTF TGTGCCAGCAGCCAACTACAGGGCTATGGCTACACCTTC
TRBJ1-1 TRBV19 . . CASSIYEGGKAFF TGTGCCAGTAGTATATACGAGGGGGGAAAAGCTTTCTTT
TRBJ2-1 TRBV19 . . CASSIPQNEQFF TGTGCCAGTAGTATCCCACAGAATGAGCAGTTCTTC
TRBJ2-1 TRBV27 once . CASSPGLDNEQFF TGTGCCAGCAGCCCGGGACTCGACAATGAGCAGTTCTTC
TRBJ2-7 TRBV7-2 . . CASSLFTGQFYEQYF TGTGCCAGCAGCTTATTTACGGGGCAGTTCTACGAGCAGTACTTC
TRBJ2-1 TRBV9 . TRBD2 CASSPRLAASSYNEQFF TGTGCCAGCAGCCCCCGACTAGCGGCCAGCTCCTACAATGAGCAGTTCTTC
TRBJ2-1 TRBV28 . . CASSSSLVEQFF TGTGCCAGCAGTTCATCCCTGGTTGAGCAGTTCTTC
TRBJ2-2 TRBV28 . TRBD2 CASRTSGGITGELFF TGTGCCAGTAGGACTAGCGGGGGGATAACCGGGGAGCTGTTTTTT
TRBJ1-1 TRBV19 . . CASSTAGSPSTEAFF TGTGCCAGTAGTACCGCAGGGAGCCCGAGCACTGAAGCTTTCTTT
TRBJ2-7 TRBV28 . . CASNQTVPSYEQYF TGTGCCAGCAATCAGACGGTTCCCTCCTACGAGCAGTACTTC
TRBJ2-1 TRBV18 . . CASSEIGRQSSYNEQFF TGTGCCAGCTCAGAGATTGGCCGGCAAAGCTCCTACAATGAGCAGTTCTTC
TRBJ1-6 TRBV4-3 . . CASSQGGRNSPLHF TGCGCCAGCAGCCAAGGAGGGAGAAATTCACCCCTCCACTTT
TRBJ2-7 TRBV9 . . CASSVQGPHF TGTGCCAGCAGCGTACAGGGGCCCCACTTC
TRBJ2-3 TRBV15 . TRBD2 CATSRPGLTPTDTQYF TGTGCCACCAGCAGACCGGGACTAACCCCCACAGATACGCAGTATTTT
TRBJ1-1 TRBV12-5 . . CASSITVNTEAFF TGTGCTAGTTCGATAACCGTGAACACTGAAGCTTTCTTT
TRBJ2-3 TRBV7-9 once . CASSLPLNTDTQYF TGTGCCAGCAGCTTGCCCCTTAACACAGATACGCAGTATTTT
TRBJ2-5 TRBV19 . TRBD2 CASSIGEGQETQYF TGTGCCAGTAGTATAGGGGAGGGGCAAGAGACCCAGTACTTC
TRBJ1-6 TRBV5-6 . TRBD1 CASQTGAVTTFSPLHF TGTGCCAGCCAGACAGGGGCCGTAACCACTTTTTCACCCCTCCACTTT
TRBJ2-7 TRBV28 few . CASSFEYEQYF TGTGCCAGCAGTTTCGAGTACGAGCAGTACTTC
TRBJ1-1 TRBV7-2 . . CASSLPGMNTEAFF TGTGCCAGCAGCTTACCGGGGATGAACACTGAAGCTTTCTTT